These 18 T cell receptor beta chains were all obtained from the same sample, sequenced in a study of control samples from healthy donors and cancer patients. The table came from immunoSEQ multiplex PCR; TCRdb's copy has only in-frame clones and leaves some out. This table has 20,000 to 30,000 clones, approximately 90% appearing once. The source material was PBMCs. The receptors derive from a man aged 45-65 years with lung cancer.

The rearrangement joins TRBV19 to TRBJ2-4, with 10 bases matching TRBD1. Germline V gene lookup returns CDR1 LNHDA and CDR2 SQIVND (reference sequence). The junction had 6 bases not matched to a gene; V was cut back by 6 bases and J by 7 bases. CDR3 length equals 14 residues. The CDR3: CASRGTGALNIQYF. Written as DNA, the CDR3 is TGTGCCAGTAGGGGGACAGGGGCCTTGAACATTCAGTACTTC.

DNA of the CDR3: TGTGCCAGCAGTCGAGGGGACTCTCAGCATTTT. Translated: CASSRGDSQHF. The chain uses TRBV6-2 or TRBV6-3 and TRBJ1-5; D might be TRBD1 (5 bases). Trimming took 5 bases from V and 13 from J, leaving 12 bases between them. The CDR3 is 11 amino acids. Germline-derived CDR1 and CDR2 are MNHEY and SVGEGT.

In its sample, this clone was seen once. The rearrangement uses TRBV19 and TRBJ1-5; D remains unclear. The CDR3 runs to 14 residues. Germline CDR1 is LNHDA and CDR2 is SQIVND (reference sequence). V was pared by 3 bases and J by 0 bases, with 6 bases between. The CDR3: CASSIFGSNQPQHF. Here the CDR3 DNA reads TGTGCCAGTAGTATCTTCGGTAGCAATCAGCCCCAGCATTTT.

This clone occurred a few times. CDR3 DNA sequence: TGTGCCAGCAGCCCCGGGACATTCTCCTACGAGCAGTACTTC. Translated: CASSPGTFSYEQYF. The gene calls are TRBV7-3 and TRBJ2-7, with a tentative D call TRBD1 (6 bases). This CDR3 has 14 amino acids. Germline lookup yields CDR1 SGHTA and CDR2 FQGTGA. Trimming pared 5 bases from V and 0 bases from J, leaving 11 bases between.

The chain is built from TRBV16 and TRBJ1-1; a possible D gene is TRBD1 (5 bases). The V and J ends lost 3 bases and 5 bases respectively, with 10 bases between them. CDR1 is KGHSY, CDR2 FQNENV, per germline. The CDR3 has 13 amino acids. The CDR3 bases are TGTGCCAGCAGCCAGGGGGTAAGGACTGAAGCTTTCTTT. Protein: CASSQGVRTEAFF.

The chain links TRBV3-1 (or the pseudogene TRBV3-2) to TRBJ2-3, with TRBD2 matching 12 bases. CDR1 and CDR2 from the germline V gene are LGHDT and YNNKEL (reference sequence). V lost 4 bases and J lost 4; bases outside the gene matches: 3. This CDR3 is 15 amino acids long. CDR3 in DNA: TGTGCCAGCAGCCCTAGCGGGGGGGCCGCAGATACGCAGTATTTT. Its translation: CASSPSGGAADTQYF.

The chain joins TRBV12-3 or TRBV12-4 to TRBJ1-2, with D uncertain. Trimming cost V 3 bases and J 5 bases, with 4 bases left between them. The CDR3 has 11 residues. Here the CDR3 reads CASSFAYGYTF. The CDR3 coding sequence is TGTGCCAGCAGTTTTGCGTATGGCTACACCTTC.

This chain connects TRBV5-5 to TRBJ2-1, with 10 nucleotides matching TRBD1. The CDR3 length is 13 residues. Germline CDR1 is SGHKS and CDR2 is YYEKEE (reference sequence). With V trimmed by 4 bases and J by 9 bases, 4 bases remained unmatched. CDR3: CASSPGQGSEQFF. CDR3 in DNA: TGTGCCAGCAGCCCGGGACAGGGGAGTGAGCAGTTCTTC.

V gene TRBV7-2 combines with J gene TRBJ2-3; D remains unclear. Germline lookup yields CDR1 SGHTA and CDR2 FQGNSA. Trimming cost V 5 bases and J 4 bases, with 13 bases left between them. This CDR3 region has 14 residues. The CDR3 DNA reads as TGTGCCAGCAGCCCGAGGTCCTTGGCAGATACGCAGTATTTT. It codes for CASSPRSLADTQYF.

This rearrangement joins TRBV19 to TRBJ2-2; the D gene could be TRBD1 or TRBD2 (5 bases each). This CDR3 region has 15 residues. Trimming shortened V by 3 bases and J by 2 bases, and 10 bases separated the two germline ends. Germline V lookup: CDR1 LNHDA, CDR2 SQIVND (reference sequence). The CDR3 spells CASSMWGTNTGELFF. The CDR3 coding sequence is TGTGCCAGTAGTATGTGGGGGACCAACACCGGGGAGCTGTTTTTT.

The chain is built from TRBV5-6 and TRBJ2-7; 9 bases align to TRBD1. V shed 2 bases and J 5 bases; nucleotides not matched to a gene: 5. Germline assignment: CDR1 SGHDT and CDR2 YYEEEE. CDR3 length: 14 amino acids. CDR3 loop: CASSFGTGSDEQYF. The CDR3 coding sequence is TGTGCCAGCAGCTTCGGGACAGGGTCCGACGAGCAGTACTTC.

The chain employs TRBV19 and TRBJ2-5; weak D call: TRBD2 (6 bases). The V end lost 0 bases, the J end lost 4 bases, and 21 bases lay between the germline ends. The CDR3 is 18 residues long. From germline, CDR1 is LNHDA and CDR2 SQIVND (reference sequence). This CDR3 reads CASSIDRTSSRRGETQYF. CDR3 coding DNA: TGTGCCAGTAGTATAGATCGAACTTCCTCAAGGAGGGGAGAGACCCAGTACTTC. Supplemented by reference TRBV19 and TRBJ2-5, the full variable domain reads DGGITQSPKYLFRKEGQNVTLSCEQNLNHDAMYWYRQDPGQGLRLIYYSQIVNDFQKGDIAEGYSVSREKKESFPLTVTSAQKNPTAFYLCASSIDRTSSRRGETQYFGPGTRLLVL.

This clone was detected only once. The chain joins TRBV29-1 to TRBJ1-2; unclear D gene. The length of the CDR3 is 18 residues. Germline-derived CDR1 and CDR2 are SQVTM and ANQGSEA. Trimming took 2 bases from V and 7 from J, leaving 29 bases between them. Here the CDR3 reads CSVENPPLGQRVRSGYTF. CDR3 coding DNA: TGCAGCGTTGAAAATCCGCCTCTCGGGCAGCGCGTACGGTCTGGCTACACCTTC.

V gene TRBV7-9 combines with J gene TRBJ1-6, with D maybe TRBD1 (5 bases). V lost 5 bases, J lost 9 bases, and 11 bases lay in between. This CDR3 spans 13 amino acids. Germline V gene lookup returns CDR1 SEHNR and CDR2 FQNEAQ (reference sequence). The CDR3 bases are TGTGCCAGCAGCCTGGGACTTTCTTCACCCCTCCACTTT. The encoded protein is CASSLGLSSPLHF.

The rearrangement joins TRBV5-4 to TRBJ2-7; unclear D gene. In germline, CDR1 is SGHNT, CDR2 YYREEE (reference sequence). The CDR3 has 13 amino acids. Trimming pared 1 base from V and 6 bases from J, leaving 11 bases between. CDR3 nucleotide sequence: TGTGCCAGCAGCTTGTTCTCTTCTTCCGAGCAGTACTTC. The encoded protein is CASSLFSSSEQYF.

The chain recombines TRBV3-1 (or the pseudogene TRBV3-2) with TRBJ1-2, with 8 bases that match TRBD1. J was trimmed by 3 bases and V by 0 bases; bases with no gene match: 6. Germline V gives CDR1 LGHDT, CDR2 YNNKEL (reference sequence). This CDR3 is 16 amino acids long. In DNA, the CDR3 is TGTGCCAGCAGCCAAGATCATGCAGGGGGCTACTATGGCTACACCTTC. Translation: CASSQDHAGGYYGYTF.

This chain uses TRBV4-1 with TRBJ1-5; possibly TRBD1 for D (6 bases). The CDR3 extends over 17 amino acids. V was shortened by 1 base and J by 2 bases, with 15 bases between the two germline ends. Germline assignment: CDR1 MGHRA and CDR2 YSYEKL. CDR3 amino acids: CASSQVRGREGNQPQHF. CDR3 coding DNA: TGCGCCAGCAGCCAAGTAAGGGGGAGGGAGGGCAATCAGCCCCAGCATTTT.

This chain joins TRBV6-6 and TRBJ1-5; no definite D call. The CDR3 is 17 residues long. Trimming took 5 bases from V and 2 from J, leaving 19 bases between them. The germline V gene encodes CDR1 MNHNY and CDR2 SVGAGI (reference sequence). The CDR3, as DNA: TGTGCCAGCAGTCCCCTAAAGACATTATTGGGCAATCAGCCCCAGCATTTT. Its translation is CASSPLKTLLGNQPQHF.